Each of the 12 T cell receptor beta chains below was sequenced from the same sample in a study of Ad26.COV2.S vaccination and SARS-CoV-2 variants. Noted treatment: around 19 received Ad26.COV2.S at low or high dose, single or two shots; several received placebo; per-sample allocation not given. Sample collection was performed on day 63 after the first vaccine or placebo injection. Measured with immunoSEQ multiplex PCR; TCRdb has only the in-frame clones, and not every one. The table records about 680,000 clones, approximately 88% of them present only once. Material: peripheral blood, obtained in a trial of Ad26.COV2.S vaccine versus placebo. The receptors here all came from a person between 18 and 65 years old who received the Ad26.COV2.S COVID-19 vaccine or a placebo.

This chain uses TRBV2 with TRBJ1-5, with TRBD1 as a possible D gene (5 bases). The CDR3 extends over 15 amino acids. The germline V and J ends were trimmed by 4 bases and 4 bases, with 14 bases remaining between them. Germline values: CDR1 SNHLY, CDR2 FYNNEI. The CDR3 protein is CASSAGTLQNQPQHF. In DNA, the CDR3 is TGTGCCAGCAGTGCCGGGACCCTGCAAAATCAGCCCCAGCATTTT. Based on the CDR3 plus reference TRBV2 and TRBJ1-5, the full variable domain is EPEVTQTPSHQVTQMGQEVILRCVPISNHLYFYWYRQILGQKVEFLVSFYNNEISEKSEIFDDQFSVERPDGSNFTLKIRSTKLEDSAMYFCASSAGTLQNQPQHFGDGTRLSIL.

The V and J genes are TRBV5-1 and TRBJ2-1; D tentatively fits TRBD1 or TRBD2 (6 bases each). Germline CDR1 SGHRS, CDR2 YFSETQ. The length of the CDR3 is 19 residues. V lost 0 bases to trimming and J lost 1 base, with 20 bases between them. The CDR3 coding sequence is TGCGCCAGCAGCTTGGAGGGGGGAGTCCCAGGTACTTCCTACAATGAGCAGTTCTTC. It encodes CASSLEGGVPGTSYNEQFF.

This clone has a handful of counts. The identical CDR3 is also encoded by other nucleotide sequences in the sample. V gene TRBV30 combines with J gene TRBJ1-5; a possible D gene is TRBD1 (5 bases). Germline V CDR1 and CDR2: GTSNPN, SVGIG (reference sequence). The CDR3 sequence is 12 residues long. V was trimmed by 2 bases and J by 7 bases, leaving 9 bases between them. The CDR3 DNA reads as TGTGCCTGGAGTCAGGGTGGCCAGCCCCAGCATTTT. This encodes CAWSQGGQPQHF.

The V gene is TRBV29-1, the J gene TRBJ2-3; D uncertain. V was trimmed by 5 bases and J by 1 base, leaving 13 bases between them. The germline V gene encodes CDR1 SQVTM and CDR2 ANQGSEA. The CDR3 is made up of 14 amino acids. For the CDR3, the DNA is TGCAGCGTTATAGGCAGCTGGGGCACAGATACGCAGTATTTT. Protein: CSVIGSWGTDTQYF.

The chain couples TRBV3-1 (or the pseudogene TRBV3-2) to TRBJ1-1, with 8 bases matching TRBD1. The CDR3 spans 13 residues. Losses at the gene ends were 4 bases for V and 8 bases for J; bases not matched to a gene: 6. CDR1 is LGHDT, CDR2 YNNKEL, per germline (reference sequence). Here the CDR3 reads CASSLLGQGEAFF. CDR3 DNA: TGTGCCAGCAGCCTTCTCGGACAGGGCGAAGCTTTCTTT.

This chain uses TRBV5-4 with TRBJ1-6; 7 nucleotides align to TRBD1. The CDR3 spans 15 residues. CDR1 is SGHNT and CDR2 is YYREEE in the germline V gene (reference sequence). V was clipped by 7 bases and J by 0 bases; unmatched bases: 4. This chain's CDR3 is CASDRENSYNSPLHF. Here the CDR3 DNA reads TGTGCCAGCGACAGGGAGAACTCCTATAATTCACCCCTCCACTTT.

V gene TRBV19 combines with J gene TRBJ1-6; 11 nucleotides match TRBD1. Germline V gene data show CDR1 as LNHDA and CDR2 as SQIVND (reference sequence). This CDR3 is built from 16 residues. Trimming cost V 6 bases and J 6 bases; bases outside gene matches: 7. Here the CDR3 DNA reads TGTGCCAGTAGCCTGGGACAGGGGGTCAGTAATTCACCCCTCCACTTT. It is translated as CASSLGQGVSNSPLHF.

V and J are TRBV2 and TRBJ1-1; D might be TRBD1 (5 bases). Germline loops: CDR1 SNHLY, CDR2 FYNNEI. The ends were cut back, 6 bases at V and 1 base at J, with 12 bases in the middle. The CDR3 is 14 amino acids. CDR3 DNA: TGTGCCAGCAGGGGAGGGGAGGGGAACACTGAAGCTTTCTTT. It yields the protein CASRGGEGNTEAFF.

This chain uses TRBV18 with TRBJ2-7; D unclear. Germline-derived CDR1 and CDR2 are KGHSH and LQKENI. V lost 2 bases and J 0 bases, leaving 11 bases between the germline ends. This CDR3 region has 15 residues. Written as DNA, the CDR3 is TGTGCCAGCTCACCAAAGGGCGAGAGCTCCTACGAGCAGTACTTC. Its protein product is CASSPKGESSYEQYF.

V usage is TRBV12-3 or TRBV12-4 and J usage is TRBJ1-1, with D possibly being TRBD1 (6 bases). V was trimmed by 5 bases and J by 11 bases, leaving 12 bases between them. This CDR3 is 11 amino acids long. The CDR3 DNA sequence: TGTGCCAGCAGTGAACAGGGACCCGCTTTCTTT. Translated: CASSEQGPAFF.

DNA of the CDR3: TGTGCCAGCAGCAGAGGTGGCGGGGACACTGAAGCTTTCTTT. This sequence encodes CASSRGGGDTEAFF. This chain uses TRBV6-5 with TRBJ1-1; D gene unclear. V dropped 6 bases and J dropped 3 bases, with 14 bases sitting between them. The germline V gene encodes CDR1 MNHEY and CDR2 SVGAGI. CDR3 size: 14 residues.

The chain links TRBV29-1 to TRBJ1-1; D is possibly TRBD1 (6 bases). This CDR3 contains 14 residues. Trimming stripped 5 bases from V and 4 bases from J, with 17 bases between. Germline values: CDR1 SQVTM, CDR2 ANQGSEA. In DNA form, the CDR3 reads TGCAGCGTTTCGGGGACATATCTCGCCACTGAAGCTTTCTTT. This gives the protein CSVSGTYLATEAFF.